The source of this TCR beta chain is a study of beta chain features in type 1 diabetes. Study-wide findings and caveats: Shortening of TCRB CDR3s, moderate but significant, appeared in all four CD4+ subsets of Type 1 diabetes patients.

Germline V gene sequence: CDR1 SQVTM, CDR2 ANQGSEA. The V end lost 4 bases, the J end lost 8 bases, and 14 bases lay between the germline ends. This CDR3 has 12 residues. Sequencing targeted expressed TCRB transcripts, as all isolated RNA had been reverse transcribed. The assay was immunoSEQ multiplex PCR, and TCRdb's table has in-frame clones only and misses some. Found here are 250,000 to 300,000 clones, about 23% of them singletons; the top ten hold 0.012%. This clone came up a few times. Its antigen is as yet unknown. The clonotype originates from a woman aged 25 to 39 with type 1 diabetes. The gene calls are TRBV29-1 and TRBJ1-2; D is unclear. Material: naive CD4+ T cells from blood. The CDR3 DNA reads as TGCAGCGTTGGCGACATTCTCCGAGGCTACACCTTC. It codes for CSVGDILRGYTF.